Only a few counts were recorded for the clone carrying this T cell receptor (beta chain). Its antigen is unknown. CDR3 length: 15 residues. The V segment lost 0 bases and the J segment 6 bases; nucleotides outside the gene matches: 6. Germline values: CDR1 DFQATT, CDR2 SNEGSKA (reference sequence). The source of the sample is a study of post-analysis software for immune sequencing data. Study-level information: Patients with relapsing-remitting, secondary progressive and progressive-relapsing multiple sclerosis courses were all represented.

The TCR beta cDNA libraries contained unique molecular identifiers. Some 500,000 cDNA molecules were obtained per 1 to 10 million input T cells. In TCRdb, the PCR reads were re-called with MiXCR into one record per CDR3 protein. In the table there are roughly 570,000 distinct CDR3 sequences, 30% to 40% of which are singletons. Findings and caveats of the study: In patients, TRBV5-6, TRBV5-1 and TRBV20-1 belonged to roughly five TRBV segments found more frequently than in controls.

The TCR comes from a girl aged 2-17 years with multiple sclerosis. Sequenced sample: blood. The chain has TRBV20-1 and TRBJ2-1; 9 bases line up with TRBD2. CDR3 nucleotide sequence: TGCAGTGCTAGAGACCCGGGACTAGCTATCAATGAGCAGTTCTTC. Residues: CSARDPGLAINEQFF.